The table lists the clone carrying this T cell receptor (beta chain) with many counts. Its antigen remains unidentified. This CDR3 has 14 residues. Germline lookup yields CDR1 DFQATT and CDR2 SNEGSKA (reference sequence). V was shortened by 6 bases and J by 5 bases, with 17 bases between the two germline ends. TCRdb fed the RT-PCR reads into MiXCR, producing one record per CDR3 protein. The sample consists of around 580,000 distinct CDR3 sequences, 12% of them appearing once. This entry comes from a study of response to subunit inactivated influenza vaccine. Study conclusions and caveats: Seasonal influenza vaccination, on each occasion, was suggested by the authors to recruit few new T cells.

The V gene is TRBV20-1, the J gene TRBJ2-1, with D perhaps matching TRBD2 (6 bases). The origin of this receptor is a man aged 50-59 years who received an inactivated influenza vaccine. The input for sequencing was PBMCs from blood, taken on the day of vaccination. Here the CDR3 reads CSARRGPQNNEQFF. CDR3 DNA: TGCAGTGCCCGGAGGGGCCCTCAGAACAATGAGCAGTTCTTC.